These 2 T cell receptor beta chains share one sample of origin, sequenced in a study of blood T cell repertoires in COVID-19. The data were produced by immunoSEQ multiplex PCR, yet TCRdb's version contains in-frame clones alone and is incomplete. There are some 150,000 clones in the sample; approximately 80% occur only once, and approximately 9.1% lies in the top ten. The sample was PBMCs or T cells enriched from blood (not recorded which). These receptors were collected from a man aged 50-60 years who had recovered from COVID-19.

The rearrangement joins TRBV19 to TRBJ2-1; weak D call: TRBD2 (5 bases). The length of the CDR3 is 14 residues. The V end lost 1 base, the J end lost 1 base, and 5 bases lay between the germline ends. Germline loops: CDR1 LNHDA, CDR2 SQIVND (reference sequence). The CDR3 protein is CASSIAGSYNEQFF. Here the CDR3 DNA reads TGTGCCAGTAGTATAGCGGGGTCCTACAATGAGCAGTTCTTC. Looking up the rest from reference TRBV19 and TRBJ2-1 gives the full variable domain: DGGITQSPKYLFRKEGQNVTLSCEQNLNHDAMYWYRQDPGQGLRLIYYSQIVNDFQKGDIAEGYSVSREKKESFPLTVTSAQKNPTAFYLCASSIAGSYNEQFFGPGTRLTVL.

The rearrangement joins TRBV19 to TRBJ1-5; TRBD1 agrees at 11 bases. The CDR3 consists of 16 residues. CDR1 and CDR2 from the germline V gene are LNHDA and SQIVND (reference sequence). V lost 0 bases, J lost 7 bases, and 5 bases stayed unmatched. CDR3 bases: TGTGCCAGTAGTATAGACGCCGGGACAGGGGGACAGCCCCAGCATTTT. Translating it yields CASSIDAGTGGQPQHF. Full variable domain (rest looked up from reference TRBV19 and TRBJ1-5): DGGITQSPKYLFRKEGQNVTLSCEQNLNHDAMYWYRQDPGQGLRLIYYSQIVNDFQKGDIAEGYSVSREKKESFPLTVTSAQKNPTAFYLCASSIDAGTGGQPQHFGDGTRLSIL.